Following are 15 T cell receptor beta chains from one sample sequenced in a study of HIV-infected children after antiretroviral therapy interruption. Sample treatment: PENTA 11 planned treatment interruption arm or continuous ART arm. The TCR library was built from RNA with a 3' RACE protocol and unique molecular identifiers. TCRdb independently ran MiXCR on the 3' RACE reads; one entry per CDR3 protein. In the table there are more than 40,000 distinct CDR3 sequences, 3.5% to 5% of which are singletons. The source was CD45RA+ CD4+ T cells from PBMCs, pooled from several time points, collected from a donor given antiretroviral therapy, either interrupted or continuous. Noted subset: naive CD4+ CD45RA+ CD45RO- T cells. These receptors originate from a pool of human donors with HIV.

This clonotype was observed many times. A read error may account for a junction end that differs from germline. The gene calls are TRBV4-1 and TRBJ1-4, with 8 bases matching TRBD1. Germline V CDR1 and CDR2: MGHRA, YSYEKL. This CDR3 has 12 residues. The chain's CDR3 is CAGRGRGEKLFF. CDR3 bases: TGCGCCGGCAGGGGGCGAGGGGAAAAACTGTTTTTT.

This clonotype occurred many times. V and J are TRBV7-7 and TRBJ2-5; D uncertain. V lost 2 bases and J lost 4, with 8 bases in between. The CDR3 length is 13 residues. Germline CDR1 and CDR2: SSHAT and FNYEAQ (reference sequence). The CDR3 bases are TGTGCCAGCAGCTTACATGAATTAGAGACCCAGTACTTC. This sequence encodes CASSLHELETQYF. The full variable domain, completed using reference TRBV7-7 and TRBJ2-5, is GAGVSQSPRYKVTKRGQDVTLRCDPISSHATLYWYQQALGQGPEFLTYFNYEAQPDKSGLPSDRFSAERPEGSISTLTIQRTEQRDSAMYRCASSLHELETQYFGPGTRLLVL.

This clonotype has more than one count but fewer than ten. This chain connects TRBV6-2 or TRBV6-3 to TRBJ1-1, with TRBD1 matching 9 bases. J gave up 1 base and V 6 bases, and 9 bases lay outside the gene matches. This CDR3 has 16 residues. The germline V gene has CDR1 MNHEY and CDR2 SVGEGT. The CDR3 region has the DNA TGTGCCAGCAGCACTCCGGGACAGGGCCGGAACACTGAAGCTTTCTTT. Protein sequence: CASSTPGQGRNTEAFF.

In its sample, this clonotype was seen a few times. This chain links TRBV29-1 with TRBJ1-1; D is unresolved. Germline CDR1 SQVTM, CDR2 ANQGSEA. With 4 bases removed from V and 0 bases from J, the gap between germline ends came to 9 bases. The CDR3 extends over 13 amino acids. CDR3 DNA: TGCAGCGTTGCGGCCTCACTGAACACTGAAGCTTTCTTT. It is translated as CSVAASLNTEAFF.

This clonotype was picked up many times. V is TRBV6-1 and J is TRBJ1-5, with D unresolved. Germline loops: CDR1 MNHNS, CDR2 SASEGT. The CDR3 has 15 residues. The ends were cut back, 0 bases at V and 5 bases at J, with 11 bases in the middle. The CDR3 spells CASSEAFQRYQPQHF. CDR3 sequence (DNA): TGTGCCAGCAGTGAAGCGTTTCAAAGGTATCAGCCCCAGCATTTT.

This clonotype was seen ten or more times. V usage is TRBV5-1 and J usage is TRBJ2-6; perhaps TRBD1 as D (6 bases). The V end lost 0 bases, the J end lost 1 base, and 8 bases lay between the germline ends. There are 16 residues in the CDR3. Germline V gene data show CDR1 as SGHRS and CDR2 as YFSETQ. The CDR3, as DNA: TGCGCCAGCAGCTTGGACAGGGCGTCTGGGGCCAACGTCCTGACTTTC. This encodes CASSLDRASGANVLTF.

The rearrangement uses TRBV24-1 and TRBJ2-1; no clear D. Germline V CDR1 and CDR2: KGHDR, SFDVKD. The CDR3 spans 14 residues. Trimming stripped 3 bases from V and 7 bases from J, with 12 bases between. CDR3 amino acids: CATSDASRLNEQFF. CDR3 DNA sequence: TGTGCCACCAGTGATGCTAGTAGGTTGAATGAGCAGTTCTTC.

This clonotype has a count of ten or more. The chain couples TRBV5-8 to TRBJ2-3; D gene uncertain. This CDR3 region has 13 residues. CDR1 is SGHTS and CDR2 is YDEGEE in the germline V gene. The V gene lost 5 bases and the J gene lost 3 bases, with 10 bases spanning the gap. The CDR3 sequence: CASRLSATDTQYF. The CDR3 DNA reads TGTGCCAGCAGGTTAAGTGCGACAGATACGCAGTATTTT.

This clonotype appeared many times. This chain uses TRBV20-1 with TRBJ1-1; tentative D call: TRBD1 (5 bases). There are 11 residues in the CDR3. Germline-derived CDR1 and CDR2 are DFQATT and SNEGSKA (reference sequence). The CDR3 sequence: CSPSRGTEAFF. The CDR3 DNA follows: TGCAGCCCATCAAGGGGCACTGAAGCTTTCTTT.

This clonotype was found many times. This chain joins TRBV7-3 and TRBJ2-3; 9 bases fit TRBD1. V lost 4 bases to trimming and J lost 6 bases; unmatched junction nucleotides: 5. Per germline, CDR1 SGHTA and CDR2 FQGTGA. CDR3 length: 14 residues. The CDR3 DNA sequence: TGTGCCAGCAGCTCGACAGGGGGAGCGGATACGCAGTATTTT. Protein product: CASSSTGGADTQYF.

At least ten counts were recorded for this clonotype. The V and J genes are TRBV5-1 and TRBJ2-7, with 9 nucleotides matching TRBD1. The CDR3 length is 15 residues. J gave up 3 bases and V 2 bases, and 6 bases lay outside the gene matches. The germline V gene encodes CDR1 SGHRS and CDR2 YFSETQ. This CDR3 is CASSFNPGQGYEQYF. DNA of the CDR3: TGCGCCAGCAGCTTCAACCCGGGACAGGGCTACGAGCAGTACTTC.

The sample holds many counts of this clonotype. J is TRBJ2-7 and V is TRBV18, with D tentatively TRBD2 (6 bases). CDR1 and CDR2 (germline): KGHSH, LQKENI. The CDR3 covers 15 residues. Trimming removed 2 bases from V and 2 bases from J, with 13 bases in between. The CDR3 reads CASSPGGKGTYEQYF. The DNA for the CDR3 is TGTGCCAGCTCACCAGGAGGGAAGGGTACCTACGAGCAGTACTTC. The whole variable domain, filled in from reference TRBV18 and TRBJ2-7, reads NAGVMQNPRHLVRRRGQEARLRCSPMKGHSHVYWYRQLPEEGLKFMVYLQKENIIDESGMPKERFSAEFPKEGPSILRIQQVVRGDSAAYFCASSPGGKGTYEQYFGPGTRLTVT.

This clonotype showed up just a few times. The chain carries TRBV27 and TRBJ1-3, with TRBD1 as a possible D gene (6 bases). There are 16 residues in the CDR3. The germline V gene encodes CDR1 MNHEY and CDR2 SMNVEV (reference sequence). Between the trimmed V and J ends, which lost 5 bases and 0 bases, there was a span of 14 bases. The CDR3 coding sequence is TGTGCCAGCAGTAGGGGGGGTACCGCCTCTGGAAACACCATATATTTT. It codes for CASSRGGTASGNTIYF.

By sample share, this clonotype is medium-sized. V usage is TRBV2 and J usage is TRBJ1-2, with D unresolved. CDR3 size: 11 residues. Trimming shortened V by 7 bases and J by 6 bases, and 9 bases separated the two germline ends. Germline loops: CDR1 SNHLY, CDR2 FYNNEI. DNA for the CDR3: TGTGCCAGCACGGCCGGAGATGGCTACACCTTC. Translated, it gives CASTAGDGYTF.

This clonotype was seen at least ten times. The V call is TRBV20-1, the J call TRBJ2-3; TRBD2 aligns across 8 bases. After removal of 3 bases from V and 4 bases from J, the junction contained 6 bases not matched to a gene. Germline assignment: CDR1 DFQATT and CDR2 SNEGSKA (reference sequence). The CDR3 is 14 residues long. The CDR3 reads CSASWAGGPDTQYF. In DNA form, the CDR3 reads TGCAGTGCTAGTTGGGCGGGGGGCCCAGATACGCAGTATTTT.